A selection of T cell receptor beta chains follows, all from one sample in a study of Graves' ophthalmopathy and Graves' hyperthyroidism. TCRdb redid the calling of the multiplex PCR reads with MiXCR, one entry per CDR3 protein. The table has some 240,000 distinct CDR3 sequences, around 50% seen once. The sequencing sample was made of peripheral blood. The receptors stem from an adult man with Graves' ophthalmopathy. The CDR3 runs from the conserved cysteine through the conserved F or W.

j_call,v_call,cdr3_aa
TRBJ1-1,TRBV29-1,CSVVRDWNTEAFF
TRBJ2-5,TRBV9,CASILLVGEIQYF
TRBJ2-7,TRBV27,CASSGGLPLSYEQYF
TRBJ2-2,TRBV10-1,CASSDDGTGELFF
TRBJ2-5,TRBV7-8,CASSLRGSDTQYF
TRBJ1-5,TRBV7-7,CASSLGDRVGNQPQHF
TRBJ1-2,TRBV6-5,CASSDDSINYGYTF
TRBJ1-1,TRBV12-3/TRBV12-4,CASSIDEIGTEAFF
TRBJ1-5,TRBV15,CATSRDTGFTQPQHF
TRBJ2-5,TRBV6-5,CASSYPPTGGVEETQYF
TRBJ2-6,TRBV9,CASSSGQGAFGANVLTF
TRBJ2-5,TRBV20-1,CSAYKGLAGNGETQYF
TRBJ1-1,TRBV3-1,CASSATNRVLVRDTEAFF
TRBJ1-5,TRBV19,CASSPRELPQHF
TRBJ1-1,TRBV11-2,CASSLFSENTEAFF
TRBJ2-2,TRBV29-1,CSVELGRGPYSNTGELFF
TRBJ1-1,TRBV28,CASSLWVGAPNTEAFF
TRBJ1-2,TRBV10-2,CASSEGVRDYYGYTF
TRBJ1-2,TRBV29-1,CSVDYRSYGYTF
TRBJ2-2,TRBV5-4,CASSLARALDTGELFF
TRBJ1-6,TRBV7-2,CASSSQPGQGSSPLHF
TRBJ2-7,TRBV5-1,CASSFITPGTDGDEQYF
TRBJ2-7,TRBV7-8,CASSPPLANEQYF
TRBJ1-5,TRBV12-3/TRBV12-4,CASSSRGPQHF
NA,TRBV4-2,CASSQVRTGQGPYEQYF
TRBJ1-1,TRBV2,CANTTSRNTEAFF
TRBJ2-5,TRBV5-4,CASSYRGAGRETQYF
TRBJ2-5,TRBV29-1,CSVEIATQYF
TRBJ1-1,TRBV10-2,CASSEFQFNTEAFF
TRBJ2-7,TRBV11-2,CASSSLTPAKQYF
TRBJ1-5,TRBV10-2,CASSDSGANQPQHF
TRBJ2-5,TRBV5-1,CASSLGQRQETQYF
TRBJ1-2,TRBV5-6,CASSSWWDYGYTF
TRBJ2-5,TRBV9,CASSGAGHQETQYF
TRBJ1-5,TRBV10-3,CAISGQGDQPQHF
TRBJ2-5,TRBV5-6,CASSSHRGQETQYF
TRBJ1-2,TRBV6-5,CASSYSNFGDGYTF
TRBJ2-5,TRBV12-3/TRBV12-4,CASSPGVSPQETQYF
TRBJ1-3,TRBV7-6,CASSLASRRIAGNTIYF
TRBJ2-2,TRBV12-3/TRBV12-4,CASSFGLAVVGGELFF
TRBJ1-3,TRBV7-9,CASSNDRGDSGNTIYF
TRBJ1-2,TRBV7-9,CASRPTGASYTF
TRBJ2-7,TRBV12-3/TRBV12-4,CASRVGPLYEQYF
TRBJ2-7,TRBV5-1,CASSFTEDEQYF
TRBJ2-7,TRBV5-1,CASSLEVKLHEQYF
TRBJ2-5,TRBV7-8,CASSSLTGQGRETQYF
TRBJ2-5,TRBV13,CASSLGRRETQYF
TRBJ1-6,TRBV10-3,CASSGNRGAHSPLHF
TRBJ1-1,TRBV3-1,CASSREPGQGMAFF
TRBJ2-2,TRBV19,CASSRANTGELFF
TRBJ1-2,TRBV6-1,CASSEVVGGYTF
TRBJ1-3,TRBV12-3/TRBV12-4,CASSQQGSGNTIYF